Shown below are 20 T cell receptor beta chains from a single sample sequenced in a study of siplizumab effects on memory and regulatory T cells (dated by TCRdb to between 2018 and 2020). Libraries were prepared through the immunoSEQ multiplex PCR assay. TCRdb's version of the immuneACCESS table is confined to in-frame rearrangements and falls short of the full clone set. An unresolved V gene accounts for under half of the shortfall where checked; the remainder is of unknown origin. A total of about 82,000 clones appear in this sample, about 87% of them only once. The ten top clones hold under 2% of the sample. Sequencing was done on a sample of Tregs sorted from blood. The receptors originated from a human donor in good health.

The chain employs TRBV25-1 and TRBJ1-1, with TRBD1 matching over 7 bases. The V segment lost 5 bases and the J segment 1 base; nucleotides outside the gene matches: 1. The CDR3 has 13 amino acids. CDR1 MGHDK and CDR2 SYGVNS come from the germline V gene. CDR3 nucleotides: TGTGCCAGCAGTCGGACAGGGAACACTGAAGCTTTCTTT. Residues: CASSRTGNTEAFF.

For this clone: An end of the junction differs from the germline gene, which may be a read error. V usage is TRBV7-2 and J usage is TRBJ2-7; TRBD1 is a possible D gene (6 bases). This CDR3 has 14 amino acids. Germline V gene lookup returns CDR1 SGHTA and CDR2 FQGNSA. CDR3 DNA: TGTGCCAGCAGCCCGCGGACAGCCAGGTACGCGCAGTACTTC. Translated: CASSPRTARYAQYF.

This CDR3 reads CASSDWVSGNTIYF. CDR3 bases: TGTGCCAGCAGTGATTGGGTCTCTGGAAACACCATATATTTT. V gene TRBV25-1 combines with J gene TRBJ1-3; D is unclear. Germline lookup yields CDR1 MGHDK and CDR2 SYGVNS. Trimming stripped 3 bases from V and 0 bases from J, with 6 bases between. This CDR3 contains 14 residues.

The genes are TRBV5-5 and TRBJ1-5; D unclear. V lost 4 bases and J 2 bases, leaving 10 bases between the germline ends. Germline values: CDR1 SGHKS, CDR2 YYEKEE (reference sequence). This CDR3 is 14 amino acids long. As DNA, the CDR3 is TGTGCCAGCAGCCCGGGGAGGGGCAATCAGCCCCAGCATTTT. Encoded protein: CASSPGRGNQPQHF.

There are a few counts of this clone. The chain recombines TRBV18 with TRBJ1-1, with 9 bases identical to TRBD1. Germline V lookup: CDR1 KGHSH, CDR2 LQKENI. V lost 6 bases and J lost 3; bases outside the gene matches: 14. CDR3 length: 17 residues. Written as DNA, the CDR3 is TGTGCCAGCTCGCCTTATGGACAGGGGAGTACGGACACTGAAGCTTTCTTT. Its translation is CASSPYGQGSTDTEAFF. The variable domain in full, completed from reference TRBV18 and TRBJ1-1, reads NAGVMQNPRHLVRRRGQEARLRCSPMKGHSHVYWYRQLPEEGLKFMVYLQKENIIDESGMPKERFSAEFPKEGPSILRIQQVVRGDSAAYFCASSPYGQGSTDTEAFFGQGTRLTVV.

A word on this clone: The same CDR3 can be traced to other DNA sequences in this sample. The V gene is TRBV5-1, the J gene TRBJ1-2; perhaps TRBD1 as D (6 bases). Trimming shortened V by 1 base and J by 5 bases, and 9 bases separated the two germline ends. Germline values: CDR1 SGHRS, CDR2 YFSETQ. CDR3 length: 13 residues. The chain's CDR3 is CASSLNTGYGYTF. CDR3 sequence (DNA): TGCGCCAGCAGCTTGAATACAGGGTATGGCTACACCTTC.

This sequence joins TRBV10-3 and TRBJ2-7; 7 nucleotides agree with TRBD1. Looked up from germline, CDR1 is ENHRY and CDR2 is SYGVKD. The V gene end was trimmed by 0 bases and the J gene end by 6 bases; junction bases not matched to a gene: 17. The CDR3 totals 18 residues. CDR3 protein: CAISESMGQLGVRGEQYF. The CDR3 bases are TGTGCCATCAGTGAGTCAATGGGACAGTTGGGGGTTCGGGGCGAGCAGTACTTC.

Here the CDR3 DNA reads TGTGCCAGCAGCTTAGGGGCAGGACAAGATACGCAGTATTTT. It specifies CASSLGAGQDTQYF. This chain connects TRBV7-2 to TRBJ2-3, with D possibly TRBD1 on 5 matching bases. V was clipped by 1 base and J by 5 bases, with 10 bases between them. Germline V gene lookup returns CDR1 SGHTA and CDR2 FQGNSA. The CDR3 runs 14 residues. Supplemented by reference TRBV7-2 and TRBJ2-3, the full variable domain reads GAGVSQSPSNKVTEKGKDVELRCDPISGHTALYWYRQSLGQGLEFLIYFQGNSAPDKSGLPSDRFSAERTGGSVSTLTIQRTQQEDSAVYLCASSLGAGQDTQYFGPGTRLTVL.

The chain links TRBV7-2 to TRBJ2-3; D gene uncertain. Trimming pared 3 bases from V and 2 bases from J, leaving 6 bases between. Germline CDR1 reads SGHTA; CDR2 reads FQGNSA. The CDR3 has 13 amino acids. The CDR3 DNA sequence: TGTGCCAGCAGCTTGGCGTACACAGATACGCAGTATTTT. It translates to CASSLAYTDTQYF.

The chain employs TRBV9 and TRBJ1-4; D is undetermined. The germline V and J ends were trimmed by 3 bases and 7 bases, with 7 bases remaining between them. The germline V gene has CDR1 SGDLS and CDR2 YYNGEE. This CDR3 comprises 12 residues. The CDR3 DNA reads as TGTGCCAGCAGCGAGTCGGGTGAAAAACTGTTTTTT. This encodes CASSESGEKLFF.

The J gene is TRBJ2-1, the V gene TRBV11-1; 9 bases map to TRBD2. The junction had 5 bases not matched to a gene; V was cut back by 6 bases and J by 5 bases. In germline, CDR1 is SGHAT, CDR2 FQDESV (reference sequence). This CDR3 contains 14 residues. The CDR3 loop is CASRHPSGDNEQFF. The CDR3 DNA reads TGTGCCAGCAGGCATCCTAGCGGGGACAATGAGCAGTTCTTC.

The chain couples TRBV28 to TRBJ1-3; weak D call: TRBD1 (6 bases). CDR1 is MDHEN and CDR2 is SYDVKM in the germline V gene. Trimming removed 5 bases from V and 0 bases from J, with 14 bases in between. The CDR3 extends over 16 amino acids. CDR3 bases: TGTGCCAGCAGTCCGTTACAGGGCTCCTCTGGAAACACCATATATTTT. It specifies CASSPLQGSSGNTIYF.

This clone was detected once. The chain combines TRBV29-1 with TRBJ2-7; the D is unclear. The CDR3 covers 12 residues. Germline CDR1 and CDR2: SQVTM and ANQGSEA. Trimming took off 8 bases at V and 5 bases at J, with 16 bases between the two ends. CDR3 bases: TGCAGCATTCGGACGGTCTTCGACGAGCAGTACTTC. This sequence encodes CSIRTVFDEQYF.

The chain joins TRBV6-1 to TRBJ2-3, with TRBD2 matching 10 bases. The CDR3 covers 15 residues. V gave up 4 bases and J gave up 3 bases; unmatched junction bases: 4. The V gene's germline CDR1 is MNHNS and CDR2 SASEGT. The CDR3 loop reads CASSGSGGRTDTQYF. DNA of the CDR3: TGTGCCAGCAGTGGTAGCGGGGGGAGGACAGATACGCAGTATTTT.

This rearrangement joins TRBV19 to TRBJ2-1; D remains unclear. V was trimmed by 6 bases and J by 8 bases, leaving 8 bases between them. The germline V gene has CDR1 LNHDA and CDR2 SQIVND (reference sequence). The CDR3 totals 11 residues. CDR3 amino acids: CASREGHEQFF. Here the CDR3 DNA reads TGTGCCAGTAGGGAAGGGCATGAGCAGTTCTTC. The full variable domain, completed using reference TRBV19 and TRBJ2-1, is DGGITQSPKYLFRKEGQNVTLSCEQNLNHDAMYWYRQDPGQGLRLIYYSQIVNDFQKGDIAEGYSVSREKKESFPLTVTSAQKNPTAFYLCASREGHEQFFGPGTRLTVL.

The V gene is TRBV7-3, the J gene TRBJ2-5; a weak D match, TRBD2 (6 bases). The CDR3 extends over 14 amino acids. CDR1 and CDR2 (germline): SGHTA, FQGTGA. Trimming pared 3 bases from V and 7 bases from J, leaving 15 bases between. Here the CDR3 reads CASSFRVAEGTQYF. The CDR3 nucleotides are TGTGCCAGCAGCTTCAGGGTAGCGGAGGGGACCCAGTACTTC.

The chain has TRBV28 and TRBJ1-2; weak D call: TRBD1 (5 bases). The CDR3 has 12 residues. Looked up from germline, CDR1 is MDHEN and CDR2 is SYDVKM. The ends were cut back, 4 bases at V and 6 bases at J, with 9 bases in the middle. CDR3 nucleotides: TGTGCCAGCAGTTACAGGCTCAATGGCTACACCTTC. Translated, it gives CASSYRLNGYTF.

The chain has TRBV15 and TRBJ1-3; D is unresolved. The V end was cut by 1 base, the J end by 0 bases, with 7 bases between. CDR1 LNHNV and CDR2 YYDKDF come from the germline V gene (reference sequence). The CDR3 extends over 15 amino acids. CDR3 region: CATSRALSSGNTIYF. The CDR3 DNA sequence: TGTGCCACCAGCAGAGCTCTAAGCTCTGGAAACACCATATATTTT. Drawing the rest from reference TRBV15 and TRBJ1-3, the complete variable domain is DAMVIQNPRYQVTQFGKPVTLSCSQTLNHNVMYWYQQKSSQAPKLLFHYYDKDFNNEADTPDNFQSRRPNTSFCFLDIRSPGLGDTAMYLCATSRALSSGNTIYFGEGSWLTVV.

This clone was observed a few times. The chain uses TRBV7-2 and TRBJ1-6; TRBD1 is a possible D gene (5 bases). CDR1 and CDR2 from the germline V gene are SGHTA and FQGNSA. The CDR3 spans 17 residues. V lost 0 bases and J 9 bases, leaving 18 bases between the germline ends. Here the CDR3 reads CASSLAGVTGLGSPLHF. Here the CDR3 DNA reads TGTGCCAGCAGCTTAGCCGGGGTCACAGGACTGGGTTCACCCCTCCACTTT.

V usage is TRBV9 and J usage is TRBJ1-4; 9 nucleotides agree with TRBD1. Unmatched junction bases numbered 9, after V lost 3 bases and J lost 0 bases. CDR3 length equals 18 residues. The germline CDR1 and CDR2 sequences are SGDLS and YYNGEE. CDR3 residues: CASSGGQGALTTNEKLFF. CDR3 in DNA: TGTGCCAGCAGCGGGGGACAGGGAGCGCTTACAACTAATGAAAAACTGTTTTTT.